The 2 T cell receptor beta chains in this list originate from one sample, sequenced in a study of metastatic and nonmetastatic thyroid tumors. TCRdb called clones again from the PCR reads with MiXCR. The sample shows some 55,000 clones, roughly 20% of them seen only once. Patients had received no treatment of any kind before thyroid surgery. The sequenced sample consisted of blood. Receptors originate from a female donor with papillary thyroid cancer or a benign thyroid nodule (not recorded which). Some clones in this sample may be carry-over from other donors' samples.

This clone showed up many times. This chain connects TRBV24-1 to TRBJ2-3, with D possibly TRBD2 on 6 matching bases. The V and J ends lost 7 bases and 2 bases respectively, with 15 bases between them. This CDR3 is 15 amino acids long. Per germline, CDR1 KGHDR and CDR2 SFDVKD. The CDR3 spells CATSSRDSTTDTQYF. In nucleotides, the CDR3 is TGTGCCACCAGCTCCCGGGACTCGACCACAGATACGCAGTATTTT.

This clone was detected ten times or more. This sequence joins TRBV12-3 or TRBV12-4 and TRBJ2-1, with D perhaps matching TRBD1 (5 bases). V lost 0 bases to trimming and J lost 14 bases, with 23 bases between them. The CDR3 has 16 amino acids. CDR3 sequence: CASSLAQAYYVVEKFF. The CDR3 DNA reads as TGTGCCAGCAGTTTAGCACAGGCGTATTACGTAGTCGAGAAGTTCTTC.